In this sample, the clone carrying this T cell receptor beta chain turned up a few times. The data originate from a study of human T cells and chemical hapten exposure. Looking at the study overall: Chiefly female patients presented with alopecia areata, totalis or universalis.

A single record per CDR3 protein comes from TCRdb applying MiXCR to the RACE reads. The sample yields about 400,000 distinct CDR3 sequences, roughly 6% seen once. V dropped 7 bases and J dropped 7 bases, with 27 bases sitting between them. The V gene's germline CDR1 is SGHRS and CDR2 YFSETQ. The CDR3 runs to 16 residues. Indicated time point: patch test 2, 6 weeks after DPC sensitization. This sample's treatment: therapeutic diphenylcyclopropenone sensitization with weekly scalp DPC. People who gave samples had alopecia, were 18 to 70 years old, and were suitable for DPC. The rearrangement joins TRBV5-1 to TRBJ2-7; D is possibly TRBD1 or TRBD2 (5 bases each). Sequencing used whole blood, obtained in connection with sensitization to the hapten diphenylcyclopropenone (DPC). This TCR derives from a woman under 30 with alopecia areata. Some clones in this sample may be carry-over from other donors' samples. The CDR3 loop is CASASGLRRSTGEQYF. The CDR3 DNA reads as TGCGCCAGCGCTTCGGGGCTGAGACGATCCACGGGAGAGCAGTACTTC.